The clone carrying this T cell receptor (beta chain) was detected many times. Its antigen is undetermined. Germline V gives CDR1 LNHDA, CDR2 SQIVND (reference sequence). The CDR3 covers 14 residues. Trimming removed 7 bases at V and 0 bases at J, with 12 bases between. This sample was taken from a study of prognosis after radiotherapy for stage I lung cancer. Background on the study: It was between 2018 and early 2019 that stage I non-small cell lung cancer patients were enrolled.

The study, taken as a whole, reports: Lower values of Shannon entropy after stereotactic body radiation therapy were seen in patients who developed distant metastases. The number of unique TCR clones went down after stereotactic body radiation therapy, with a median of around 10,000 versus 6,900. Patients with metastases reportedly showed TRBV and TRBJ gene usage that differed from patients without metastases.

Multiplex PCR in two rounds served to amplify TCR beta CDR3 from genomic DNA. With primers specific to each TRBV and TRBJ gene, the first-round PCR was performed. TCRdb re-called the multiplex PCR reads through MiXCR, storing one row per CDR3 protein. Seen here are about 26,000 distinct CDR3 sequences, around 30% observed once, and the top ten hold roughly 35%. The chain recombines TRBV19 with TRBJ1-2; no clear D. The source of this sequence is a donor older than 45 with non-small cell lung cancer. The sample was PBMCs, taken before or after stereotactic body radiation therapy (not recorded which). The CDR3 region is CASTPTSTNYGYTF. As DNA, the CDR3 is TGTGCCAGTACCCCGACAAGCACTAACTATGGCTACACCTTC.